The rows below give T cell receptor beta chains drawn from one sample of a study of T cell repertoires in cytomegalovirus infection. One entry per CDR3 protein results from TCRdb running MiXCR on the reads. The sample carries roughly 500,000 distinct CDR3 sequences, approximately 17% recorded once. The sample taken for sequencing was CD8+ T cells from PBMCs. These TCRs come from a human donor in good health (CMV status not recorded). Some clones in this sample may be carry-over from other donors' samples. CDR3s include the opening cysteine and the closing phenylalanine or tryptophan. The order of the fields is clone size, D gene, V gene, J gene, CDR3 protein, CDR3 DNA. A D gene is named only where the DNA matches it firmly. Not all rows give a size; the values are once, few, many and, for expanded clones, a class.

>many|TRBD1|TRBV10-3|TRBJ1-2
CAINSGQGAHYGYTF
TGTGCCATCAATTCGGGACAGGGGGCCCACTATGGCTACACCTTC
>many|.|TRBV6-1|TRBJ2-3
CASSGRTTSTDTQYF
TGTGCCAGCAGTGGACGGACAACAAGCACAGATACGCAGTATTTT
>once|.|TRBV20-1|TRBJ1-2
CSASKPGGQLYGYTF
TGCAGTGCTAGTAAACCCGGGGGTCAGCTCTATGGCTACACCTTC
>.|TRBD1|TRBV19|TRBJ2-3
CASSADRGLPTDTQYF
TGTGCCAGTAGTGCGGACAGGGGGCTACCCACAGATACGCAGTATTTT
>.|.|TRBV4-1|TRBJ1-1
CASSQEVGLMNTEAFF
TGCGCCAGCAGCCAAGAGGTGGGCCTCATGAACACTGAAGCTTTCTTT
>many|.|TRBV29-1|TRBJ2-1
CSVEERVRTYNEQFF
TGCAGCGTTGAAGAGAGGGTGAGAACCTACAATGAGCAGTTCTTC
>many|.|TRBV7-9|TRBJ1-1
CASSFGEGDTEAFF
TGTGCCAGCAGCTTCGGGGAGGGGGACACTGAAGCTTTCTTT
>many|.|TRBV10-3|TRBJ2-5
CAISEDAATQYF
TGTGCCATCAGTGAGGATGCCGCGACCCAGTACTTC
>many|.|TRBV7-8|TRBJ2-2
CASSWDSGPTGELFF
TGTGCCAGCAGCTGGGACAGCGGGCCAACCGGGGAGCTGTTTTTT
>.|.|TRBV4-1|TRBJ2-7
CASSYTREGTYEQYF
TGCGCCAGCAGCTACACTAGGGAAGGGACCTACGAGCAGTACTTC
>.|TRBD2|TRBV28|TRBJ2-2
CASSLDSERGTGVLFF
TGTGCCAGCAGTTTAGACTCCGAGCGGGGCACCGGGGTGCTGTTTTTT
>many|TRBD1|TRBV5-4|TRBJ1-6
CASSLYPQGAIYNSPLHF
TGTGCCAGCAGCTTGTATCCGCAGGGGGCCATCTATAATTCACCCCTCCACTTT
>few|.|TRBV7-9|TRBJ2-2
CASSRSSGELFF
TGTGCCAGCAGCCGTTCCAGCGGGGAGCTGTTTTTT
>many|.|TRBV7-9|TRBJ2-7
CASGSRGFGYEQYF
TGTGCCAGCGGTTCACGGGGATTTGGGTACGAGCAGTACTTC
>many|.|TRBV15|TRBJ1-5
CATSPTVMDQPQHF
TGTGCCACCAGTCCGACTGTGATGGATCAGCCCCAGCATTTT
>many|TRBD1|TRBV12-3/TRBV12-4|TRBJ2-1
CASRDGTGYNEQFF
TGTGCCAGCAGGGACGGGACAGGCTACAATGAGCAGTTCTTC
>many|.|TRBV12-3/TRBV12-4|TRBJ1-2
CASSFSSGSLDDGYTF
TGTGCCAGCAGTTTCTCGTCGGGCAGTCTGGATGATGGCTACACCTTC
>many|TRBD1|TRBV12-3/TRBV12-4|TRBJ2-3
CASSPWDRFTDTQYF
TGTGCCAGCAGTCCCTGGGACAGATTCACAGATACGCAGTATTTT
>many|TRBD2|TRBV11-2|TRBJ2-1
CASSLDPSGSYNEQFF
TGTGCCAGCAGCTTAGACCCTAGCGGTTCCTACAATGAGCAGTTCTTC
>few|.|TRBV28|TRBJ2-1
CASSPRDSNYNEQFF
TGTGCCAGCAGCCCCCGGGACTCTAACTACAATGAGCAGTTCTTC
>.|TRBD2|TRBV19|TRBJ2-1
CASSTSGGRNEQFF
TGTGCCAGTAGTACTAGCGGGGGTCGCAATGAGCAGTTCTTC
>many|TRBD2|TRBV7-6|TRBJ2-1
CASSPFARTSGKHNEQFF
TGTGCCAGCAGCCCATTTGCCCGGACTAGCGGGAAGCACAATGAGCAGTTCTTC
>few|TRBD1|TRBV6-6|TRBJ1-2
CASSSGGGTGGNYGYTF
TGTGCCAGCAGCTCAGGTGGGGGGACAGGGGGCAATTATGGCTACACCTTC
>few|TRBD2|TRBV20-1|TRBJ2-1
CSARAMGLAGVKSSYNEQFF
TGCAGTGCTAGAGCTATGGGACTAGCGGGGGTTAAGAGCTCCTACAATGAGCAGTTCTTC
>many|.|TRBV12-3/TRBV12-4|TRBJ2-1
CASPSPTATSYNEQFF
TGTGCCAGCCCATCACCAACAGCTACGTCCTACAATGAGCAGTTCTTC
>.|TRBD1|TRBV30|TRBJ1-6
CACMTGVGYSPLHF
TGTGCCTGCATGACAGGGGTGGGCTATTCACCCCTCCACTTT
>many|TRBD1|TRBV12-3/TRBV12-4|TRBJ1-5
CASRRGQNQPQHF
TGTGCCAGCAGAAGGGGGCAAAATCAGCCCCAGCATTTT
>.|.|TRBV6-1|TRBJ2-5
CASSIGGPSTTRREETQYF
TGTGCCAGCAGTATAGGGGGGCCTTCGACTACGAGAAGAGAAGAGACCCAGTACTTC
>many|TRBD2|TRBV7-6|TRBJ2-1
CASSSPAGDEQFF
TGTGCCAGCAGCTCGCCAGCGGGAGATGAGCAGTTCTTC
>many|TRBD2|TRBV27|TRBJ2-5
CASSLVGLAGETQYF
TGTGCCAGCAGTTTGGTTGGACTAGCGGGGGAGACCCAGTACTTC
>many|.|TRBV7-8|TRBJ1-4
CASSIQGTNEKLFF
TGTGCCAGCAGCATACAGGGAACTAATGAAAAACTGTTTTTT
>once|.|TRBV30|TRBJ2-1
CAWSVTTADEQFF
TGTGCCTGGAGTGTGACTACCGCCGATGAGCAGTTCTTC
>.|.|TRBV3-1|TRBJ1-5
CASSQGPSGARGQPQHF
TGTGCCAGCAGCCAAGGTCCATCGGGGGCGAGGGGCCAGCCCCAGCATTTT
>many|.|TRBV7-9|TRBJ1-4
CASSLTAEGKLFF
TGTGCCAGCAGTCTGACAGCCGAGGGAAAACTGTTTTTT
>few|.|TRBV9|TRBJ1-1
CASSGGAANTEAFF
TGTGCCAGCAGCGGGGGGGCAGCGAACACTGAAGCTTTCTTT
>many|.|TRBV7-9|TRBJ1-1
CASSLVKGGTEAFF
TGTGCCAGCAGCTTAGTCAAGGGGGGGACTGAAGCTTTCTTT
>many|.|TRBV27|TRBJ2-5
CASSLKSHRQETQYF
TGTGCCAGCAGTTTAAAATCCCACAGACAAGAGACCCAGTACTTC
>many|TRBD2|TRBV19|TRBJ2-1
CASSIESGWREGLYEQFF
TGTGCCAGTAGTATAGAAAGTGGTTGGCGGGAGGGCCTCTATGAGCAGTTCTTC
>.|.|TRBV6-1|TRBJ1-3
CASRTLAGNTIYF
TGTGCCAGCAGGACCTTGGCCGGAAACACCATATATTTT
>.|.|TRBV10-3|TRBJ1-5
CAISEGYSNQPQHF
TGTGCCATCAGTGAAGGGTATAGCAATCAGCCCCAGCATTTT
>few|TRBD1|TRBV2|TRBJ2-5
CASSGTGGRQETQYF
TGTGCCAGCAGTGGGACAGGGGGTCGCCAAGAGACCCAGTACTTC
>few|TRBD2|TRBV10-3|TRBJ2-1
CAISEREGEKNNEQFF
TGTGCCATCAGCGAGCGGGAGGGAGAGAAAAACAATGAGCAGTTCTTC
>few|.|TRBV11-2|TRBJ2-7
CASSLGTGTWEQYF
TGTGCCAGCAGCTTAGGGACCGGGACATGGGAGCAGTACTTC
>.|TRBD2|TRBV20-1|TRBJ2-2
CSASLLAGGPSTGELFF
TGCAGTGCTAGCCTACTAGCGGGGGGGCCCAGCACCGGGGAGCTGTTTTTT
>.|.|TRBV3-1|TRBJ1-1
CASSQEGYSEAFF
TGTGCCAGCAGCCAAGAGGGTTATTCTGAAGCTTTCTTT
>few|TRBD1|TRBV25-1|TRBJ2-1
CASSEGQGVGNEQFF
TGTGCCAGCAGTGAGGGACAGGGAGTCGGCAATGAGCAGTTCTTC
>.|.|TRBV20-1|TRBJ2-1
CSARDHRQIRVNEQFF
TGCAGTGCTAGAGATCATCGGCAGATCCGGGTGAATGAGCAGTTCTTC
>.|.|TRBV15|TRBJ2-5
CATSASPKETQYF
TGTGCCACCAGCGCGTCGCCAAAAGAGACCCAGTACTTC
>many|TRBD2|TRBV12-3/TRBV12-4|TRBJ2-1
CASSHFGGIRGGAGNEQFF
TGTGCCAGCAGTCATTTTGGGGGGATTCGCGGGGGGGCCGGGAATGAGCAGTTCTTC
>.|.|TRBV7-3|TRBJ2-2
CASTTGNTGELFF
TGTGCCAGCACTACAGGGAACACCGGGGAGCTGTTTTTT
>.|.|TRBV7-3|TRBJ2-3
CASSLRLGREGTDILYF
TGTGCCAGCAGCTTAAGGTTAGGGCGTGAGGGCACAGATATCCTGTATTTT
>.|.|TRBV29-1|TRBJ2-1
CSVEDWDGSSYNEQFF
TGCAGCGTTGAAGATTGGGACGGGAGCTCCTACAATGAGCAGTTCTTC
>many|TRBD1|TRBV7-8|TRBJ2-1
CASTLDRGGDNEQFF
TGTGCCAGCACCCTTGACAGGGGGGGAGACAATGAGCAGTTCTTC
>.|TRBD1|TRBV6-4|TRBJ2-1
CASSDKAGGNRYNEQFF
TGTGCCAGCAGTGACAAGGCAGGGGGTAACCGATACAATGAGCAGTTCTTC
>few|TRBD1|TRBV4-1|TRBJ2-3
CASSSEGAGTDTQYF
TGCGCCAGCAGTTCCGAGGGGGCAGGCACAGATACGCAGTATTTT
>.|.|TRBV10-3|TRBJ1-5
CAISDQDLNQPQHF
TGTGCCATCAGTGATCAGGACCTCAATCAGCCCCAGCATTTT
>few|TRBD1|TRBV27|TRBJ2-5
CASSPRDRDIRQETQYF
TGTGCCAGCAGTCCTCGGGACAGGGACATACGACAGGAGACCCAGTACTTC
>many|TRBD1|TRBV11-2|TRBJ2-1
CASSPRTGDYNEQFF
TGTGCCAGCAGCCCGAGGACAGGTGATTACAATGAGCAGTTCTTC
>few|.|TRBV4-1|TRBJ2-3
CASSQDGLGADTQYF
TGCGCCAGCAGCCAAGATGGGCTGGGGGCAGATACGCAGTATTTT